The source of this TCR beta chain is a study of human versus mouse CDR3 diversity and MHC coevolution. Sequenced by immunoSEQ multiplex PCR; TCRdb stores in-frame clones only, minus some. The sample lists just under 60,000 clones, 85% to 95% occurring once. The study, taken as a whole, reports: Human T cells underwent selection on a handful of different MHC II alleles.

The V end lost 1 base, the J end lost 3 bases, and 13 bases lay between the germline ends. Looked up from germline, CDR1 is SGHDN and CDR2 is FVKESK. The CDR3 runs to 16 residues. Comment on this clone: What it binds is not known.

The receptor was isolated from a person in their 60s in good health. The chain joins TRBV14 to TRBJ1-3; unclear D gene. Material for sequencing was naive CD4+ T cells from blood. This sample's subset: CD45RO-negative CD62L-positive naive CD4 T cells. CDR3 sequence (DNA): TGTGCCAGCAGCCAAGGGCAGGTTTTTTTTGGAAACACCATATATTTT. Protein: CASSQGQVFFGNTIYF. The full variable domain, with the rest looked up from reference TRBV14 and TRBJ1-3, is EAGVTQFPSHSVIEKGQTVTLRCDPISGHDNLYWYRRVMGKEIKFLLHFVKESKQDESGMPNNRFLAERTGGTYSTLKVQPAELEDSGVYFCASSQGQVFFGNTIYFGEGSWLTVV.